The 24 T cell receptor beta chains reported below all come from one sample, sequenced in a study of CD8+ T cells in alopecia areata. RNA extraction was followed by reverse transcription into cDNA, which acted as the sequencing template. Measured with immunoSEQ multiplex PCR; TCRdb has only the in-frame clones, and not every one. Of roughly 150,000 clones in the sample, approximately 53% were seen once. The starting material was CD8+ T cells sorted from blood, obtained at week 0. Every receptor here comes from a human donor with alopecia areata.

This clone was observed a few times. The CDR3 loop is CASSLSITGLGTEAFF. The CDR3 DNA is TGTGCCAGCAGTTTATCGATCACAGGGTTAGGCACTGAAGCTTTCTTT. The chain recombines TRBV27 with TRBJ1-1; weak D call: TRBD1 (6 bases). From germline, CDR1 is MNHEY and CDR2 SMNVEV (reference sequence). The CDR3 totals 16 residues. Trimming cost V 0 bases and J 4 bases, with 15 bases left between them.

This sequence joins TRBV28 and TRBJ1-1; 8 nucleotides line up with TRBD1. J gave up 4 bases and V 2 bases, and 3 bases lay outside the gene matches. Per the germline V gene, CDR1 is MDHEN and CDR2 is SYDVKM. The CDR3 sequence is 14 residues long. CDR3 nucleotide sequence: TGTGCCAGCAGTTTACCAGGGGGCATCACTGAAGCTTTCTTT. This encodes CASSLPGGITEAFF.

This clone turned up a few times. This sequence joins TRBV2 and TRBJ2-7; 7 bases agree with TRBD2. The trim removed 4 bases at V and 1 base at J, leaving 7 bases unmatched. The CDR3 is made up of 15 amino acids. Germline assignment: CDR1 SNHLY and CDR2 FYNNEI. CDR3 DNA sequence: TGTGCCAGCAGTGGTTTGGAGCGGGGTTCCTACGAGCAGTACTTC. This sequence encodes CASSGLERGSYEQYF.

A single count supports this clone. This chain connects TRBV11-2 to TRBJ2-1; TRBD1 matches at 10 bases. The CDR3 totals 15 residues. V was pared by 0 bases and J by 6 bases, with 2 bases of the junction left unmatched. Looked up from germline, CDR1 is SGHAT and CDR2 is FQNNGV. Here the CDR3 reads CASSLDRTGGNEQFF. Here the CDR3 DNA reads TGTGCCAGCAGCTTAGACCGGACAGGGGGCAATGAGCAGTTCTTC.

V gene TRBV6-5 combines with J gene TRBJ2-7; D remains unclear. This CDR3 spans 13 amino acids. Germline V gene sequence: CDR1 MNHEY, CDR2 SVGAGI. V shed 5 bases and J shed 4 bases, with 12 bases lying between them. As DNA, the CDR3 is TGTGCCAGCAGTCCCCGGACGGAATACGAGCAGTACTTC. This sequence encodes CASSPRTEYEQYF.

The chain combines TRBV4-3 with TRBJ2-7, with 8 bases fitting TRBD1. Losses at the gene ends were 3 bases for V and 6 bases for J; bases not matched to a gene: 7. Germline CDR1 is LGHNA and CDR2 is YSLEER. The CDR3 runs to 14 residues. Here the CDR3 DNA reads TGCGCCAGCAGCCATTCAGGGGGCGCGGGCGAGCAGTACTTC. It is translated as CASSHSGGAGEQYF.

There are a few counts of this clone. Other DNA sequences in this sample translate to the same CDR3. In DNA form, the CDR3 reads TGCAGCGTTCCAACGGGATCCTATGGCTACACCTTC. This sequence encodes CSVPTGSYGYTF. This chain links TRBV29-1 with TRBJ1-2; D remains unclear. Trimming took off 5 bases at V and 4 bases at J, with 11 bases between the two ends. Germline loops: CDR1 SQVTM, CDR2 ANQGSEA. The CDR3 has 12 amino acids.

This clone showed up just a few times. The rearrangement links TRBV4-3 to TRBJ1-6; D gene uncertain. CDR3 length equals 13 residues. The germline CDR1 and CDR2 sequences are LGHNA and YSLEER. The germline V and J ends were trimmed by 0 bases and 12 bases, with 9 bases remaining between them. CDR3 in amino acids: CASSQDGSRPLHF. The CDR3 bases are TGCGCCAGCAGCCAAGATGGTAGCCGACCCCTCCACTTT.

This clone was observed a handful of times. This rearrangement joins TRBV14 to TRBJ2-1, with 8 bases fitting TRBD1. CDR3 length: 17 amino acids. In germline, CDR1 is SGHDN, CDR2 FVKESK. V shed 0 bases and J 4 bases; nucleotides not matched to a gene: 8. The CDR3 nucleotides read TGTGCCAGCAGCCAAGAACGTGGGACAGGACGATACAATGAGCAGTTCTTC. This encodes CASSQERGTGRYNEQFF.

This clone was observed a handful of times. The chain recombines TRBV19 with TRBJ1-1, with D hard to call. This CDR3 has 12 amino acids. V lost 6 bases, J lost 1 base, and 6 bases lay in between. Germline CDR1 LNHDA, CDR2 SQIVND (reference sequence). The CDR3 region has the DNA TGTGCCAGTAGCCCCACGAACACTGAAGCTTTCTTT. It translates to CASSPTNTEAFF.

The V gene is TRBV2, the J gene TRBJ2-3; D unresolved. CDR1 is SNHLY, CDR2 FYNNEI, per germline. V gave up 7 bases and J gave up 2 bases, with 13 bases separating them. The CDR3 extends over 14 amino acids. The CDR3 nucleotides are TGTGCCAGCACCAAGGACGGAACCACAGATACGCAGTATTTT. As protein: CASTKDGTTDTQYF.

This clone was observed a handful of times. The chain employs TRBV12-5 and TRBJ1-1; no clear D. The germline V and J ends were trimmed by 5 bases and 4 bases, with 11 bases remaining between them. This CDR3 is built from 13 residues. CDR1 LGHNT and CDR2 FRNRAP come from the germline V gene. CDR3 nucleotide sequence: TGTGCTAGTGGTGCCTCATGGGGCACTGAAGCTTTCTTT. Its translation is CASGASWGTEAFF.

CDR3 nucleotides: TGTGCCAGCAGCTTGGGGACTAGCAATGAGCAGTTCTTC. Its protein product is CASSLGTSNEQFF. J is TRBJ2-1 and V is TRBV5-6; 7 bases are shared with TRBD2. This CDR3 comprises 13 residues. Germline loops: CDR1 SGHDT, CDR2 YYEEEE. The V segment lost 0 bases and the J segment 6 bases; nucleotides outside the gene matches: 0.

Note on this clone: This is likely a read error, given that the CDR3 carries no conserved phenylalanine or tryptophan at its end. Because the CDR3's place on the DNA is in doubt, the DNA is left out and the CDR3 is given as listed by TCRdb. The rearrangement uses TRBV30 and TRBJ2-4; TRBD2 is the table's D call and was not checked against the DNA. Germline V lookup: CDR1 GTSNPN, CDR2 SVGIG (reference sequence). The CDR3 numbers 9 amino acids, ends counted. The CDR3: CAWSGGGGI.

About this clone: The identical CDR3 is also encoded by other nucleotide sequences in the sample. V and J are TRBV30 and TRBJ1-5; 7 bases agree with TRBD1. Germline trimming cut 1 base from V and 4 bases from J; bases unmatched to any gene: 1. CDR3 length: 13 amino acids. Looked up from germline, CDR1 is GTSNPN and CDR2 is SVGIG (reference sequence). CDR3 region: CAWSEQGNQPQHF. In nucleotides, the CDR3 is TGTGCCTGGAGTGAACAGGGGAATCAGCCCCAGCATTTT.

The V gene is TRBV19, the J gene TRBJ2-2, with D unresolved. CDR3 length equals 12 residues. V was pared by 9 bases and J by 5 bases, with 10 bases between. Germline values: CDR1 LNHDA, CDR2 SQIVND (reference sequence). CDR3 residues: CASMKGTGELFF. The CDR3, as DNA: TGTGCCAGCATGAAAGGGACCGGGGAGCTGTTTTTT.

This chain links TRBV9 with TRBJ2-1, with D possibly TRBD2 on 5 matching bases. From germline, CDR1 is SGDLS and CDR2 YYNGEE. Trimming took off 0 bases at V and 3 bases at J, with 7 bases between the two ends. The CDR3 contains 14 residues. CDR3 region: CASSVGTGYNEQFF. The CDR3 DNA reads TGTGCCAGCAGCGTAGGGACTGGCTACAATGAGCAGTTCTTC.

On this clone itself: This specimen includes other DNA sequences encoding the same CDR3. The chain combines TRBV29-1 with TRBJ1-1; D may be TRBD1 (5 bases). This CDR3 has 12 amino acids. Germline CDR1 reads SQVTM; CDR2 reads ANQGSEA. The germline V and J ends were trimmed by 4 bases and 1 base, with 7 bases remaining between them. CDR3 in amino acids: CSVVQGNTEAFF. The CDR3, as DNA: TGCAGCGTTGTGCAGGGGAACACTGAAGCTTTCTTT.

The V and J genes are TRBV13 and TRBJ2-3; D unclear. The CDR3 spans 14 residues. CDR1 and CDR2 (germline): PRHDT, FYEKMQ (reference sequence). V gave up 0 bases and J gave up 1 base, with 5 bases separating them. Here the CDR3 reads CASSLGTRTDTQYF. The CDR3 bases are TGTGCCAGCAGCTTAGGAACGCGCACAGATACGCAGTATTTT.

The V call is TRBV30, the J call TRBJ2-7; TRBD2 agrees at 8 bases. CDR3 length equals 14 residues. V was clipped by 3 bases and J by 0 bases; unmatched bases: 4. CDR1 is GTSNPN, CDR2 SVGIG, per germline (reference sequence). The DNA for the CDR3 is TGTGCCTGGAGCCCGGGGACTAGCTCCTACGAGCAGTACTTC. It encodes CAWSPGTSSYEQYF.

The chain combines TRBV21-1 with TRBJ1-1; TRBD1, as called in the table, went unchecked against the DNA. TRBV21-1 is described as a pseudogene. CDR3 length: 13 residues. The CDR3, as DNA: TGTGCCAGCAGGGACAGGGCGAACACTGAAGCTTTCTTT. This codes for CASRDRANTEAFF.

The chain recombines TRBV14 with TRBJ2-1, with D uncertain. The CDR3 length is 14 residues. Trimming stripped 0 bases from V and 8 bases from J, with 11 bases between. Germline CDR1 and CDR2: SGHDN and FVKESK. The CDR3 DNA reads as TGTGCCAGCAGCCAAGAAAGGTACCAGGATGAGCAGTTCTTC. Its translation: CASSQERYQDEQFF.

The chain joins TRBV9 to TRBJ1-2, with D uncertain. The germline V gene has CDR1 SGDLS and CDR2 YYNGEE. The CDR3 length is 17 residues. V lost 4 bases, J lost 0 bases, and 19 bases lay in between. CDR3 in amino acids: CASSYHPDGEANYGYTF. CDR3 coding DNA: TGTGCCAGCAGCTATCACCCGGATGGGGAGGCTAACTATGGCTACACCTTC.

There are a few counts of this clone. The chain carries TRBV29-1 and TRBJ2-1, with 10 bases that match TRBD1. Germline CDR1 SQVTM, CDR2 ANQGSEA. This CDR3 is built from 14 residues. J was trimmed by 8 bases and V by 3 bases; bases with no gene match: 7. The CDR3 DNA sequence: TGCAGCGTTGAGGGGACAGGGGAACGGGATGAGCAGTTCTTC. Translated, it gives CSVEGTGERDEQFF.